This TCR beta chain was identified in a study of blood T cells in healthy people across ages. Total RNA, at least 5.5 micrograms per sample, came from PBMCs. Notes on the study in general: No one knew whether donors had CMV, which possibly confounded expanded clonotype changes.

On this clonotype: Its antigen is currently unknown.

The authors ran a second PCR of roughly 6 to 12 cycles using a sample-barcoded 5' primer and a J-beta primer mix. TCRdb fed the 5' RACE reads into MiXCR, producing one record per CDR3 protein. Among about 680,000 distinct CDR3 sequences, around 45% were seen once, and the ten largest hold 30% to 40%. Sequenced input: blood. This receptor was taken from a woman in her sixties in good health.

The CDR3 here is CASSVQAPSGGYNEQFF. CDR3 in DNA: TGTGCCAGCAGCGTACAGGCGCCAAGCGGGGGGTACAATGAGCAGTTCTTC. The rearrangement joins TRBV9 to TRBJ2-1; 9 bases line up with TRBD2. The germline gives CDR1 SGDLS, CDR2 YYNGEE. Losses at the gene ends were 1 base for V and 4 bases for J; bases not matched to a gene: 9. This CDR3 is built from 17 residues.